These 27 T cell receptor beta chains were sequenced from one sample in a study of naive and memory T cell subsets. Both TRBC1 and TRBC2 were covered by a beta constant-region primer of two equimolar oligonucleotides. One entry per CDR3 protein results from TCRdb running MiXCR on the UMI-ligation and nested PCR reads. This repertoire shows some 150,000 distinct CDR3 sequences, about 18% found once; its top ten account for 0.14% to 0.15%. The specimen sequenced was naive CD4+ T cells from blood. The origin of the receptors is a human donor in good health.

This clonotype was counted many times. V gene TRBV4-3 combines with J gene TRBJ2-7; a possible D gene is TRBD1 (5 bases). The CDR3 runs 13 residues. Germline V gives CDR1 LGHNA, CDR2 YSLEER. V lost 1 base and J 3 bases, leaving 7 bases between the germline ends. CDR3: CASSQVQGYEQYF. CDR3 nucleotides: TGCGCCAGCAGCCAAGTCCAGGGCTACGAGCAGTACTTC.

This clonotype was seen a few times. The chain carries TRBV6-5 and TRBJ1-5; D is unclear. V was clipped by 5 bases and J by 7 bases, with 12 bases between them. The CDR3 spans 13 residues. Germline V CDR1 and CDR2: MNHEY, SVGAGI. CDR3 loop: CASSLIVGQPQHF. The CDR3 DNA reads as TGTGCCAGCAGTCTAATTGTGGGGCAGCCCCAGCATTTT.

This clonotype was seen ten or more times. The chain uses TRBV12-3 or TRBV12-4 and TRBJ2-7; D unclear. Trimming cost V 3 bases and J 2 bases, with 11 bases left between them. CDR3 size: 14 residues. The CDR3 DNA reads TGTGCCAGCAGTTTCCAAGCAGTGACCTACGAGCAGTACTTC. As protein: CASSFQAVTYEQYF.

The chain links TRBV12-3 or TRBV12-4 to TRBJ2-5; D tentatively fits TRBD1 or TRBD2 (6 bases each). V was trimmed by 7 bases and J by 10 bases, leaving 13 bases between them. The CDR3 runs to 11 residues. The CDR3 here is CASNPEGGQYF. CDR3 nucleotide sequence: TGTGCCAGCAACCCTGAGGGGGGCCAGTACTTC.

Here the CDR3 reads CASTVRDRGKETQYF. Here the CDR3 DNA reads TGTGCCAGCACCGTGAGGGACAGGGGTAAAGAGACCCAGTACTTC. The rearrangement links TRBV12-3 or TRBV12-4 to TRBJ2-5; 10 bases are shared with TRBD1. This CDR3 contains 15 residues. V lost 7 bases, J lost 3 bases, and 8 bases stayed unmatched.

The chain recombines TRBV20-1 with TRBJ2-3; TRBD1 is a possible D gene (7 bases). V lost 6 bases, J lost 0 bases, and 13 bases lay in between. CDR3 length equals 14 residues. CDR1 DFQATT and CDR2 SNEGSKA come from the germline V gene (reference sequence). In DNA form, the CDR3 reads TGCAGTGCCCTGGCAGGGGGGAGCACAGATACGCAGTATTTT. Protein product: CSALAGGSTDTQYF.

This clonotype was recorded a few times. V gene TRBV20-1 combines with J gene TRBJ2-5; TRBD2 matches 7 bases. Germline V gene lookup returns CDR1 DFQATT and CDR2 SNEGSKA (reference sequence). This CDR3 region has 15 residues. Trimming removed 0 bases from V and 1 base from J; junction bases left unmatched: 5. The DNA of the CDR3 is TGCAGTGCTAGAGATTACCGGGAGGCCCAAGAGACCCAGTACTTC. Protein sequence: CSARDYREAQETQYF.

This clonotype was observed a few times. DNA for the CDR3: TGCGCCAGCAGCCCTGATTTTAGCGGAAATGAGCAGTTCTTC. As protein: CASSPDFSGNEQFF. V and J are TRBV5-1 and TRBJ2-1; D may be TRBD2 (6 bases). The germline V and J ends were trimmed by 4 bases and 7 bases, with 15 bases remaining between them. Germline CDR1 and CDR2: SGHRS and YFSETQ. The CDR3 sequence is 14 residues long.

The rearrangement uses TRBV29-1 and TRBJ1-2; D might be TRBD1 (6 bases). This CDR3 region has 14 residues. V shed 7 bases and J shed 8 bases, with 23 bases lying between them. CDR1 and CDR2 from the germline V gene are SQVTM and ANQGSEA. CDR3 loop: CSANRVSTDRGYTF. The CDR3, as DNA: TGCAGCGCCAACAGGGTATCGACCGACCGGGGCTACACCTTC.

J is TRBJ1-2 and V is TRBV20-1, with 7 nucleotides matching TRBD1. V dropped 0 bases and J dropped 1; count of bases not matched to a gene: 5. The germline V gene has CDR1 DFQATT and CDR2 SNEGSKA (reference sequence). The CDR3 is 15 residues long. The CDR3 region is CSARERGLRNYGYTF. Written as DNA, the CDR3 is TGCAGTGCTAGAGAAAGGGGGCTTCGTAACTATGGCTACACCTTC.

This clonotype appeared many times. V is TRBV7-9 and J is TRBJ1-6; 9 bases align to TRBD1. CDR3 length: 17 residues. Germline CDR1 SEHNR, CDR2 FQNEAQ (reference sequence). The V segment lost 1 base and the J segment 5 bases; nucleotides outside the gene matches: 6. CDR3 DNA sequence: TGTGCCAGCAGCTTAGTCCCCGACAGGGGGAATAATTCACCCCTCCACTTT. Encoded protein: CASSLVPDRGNNSPLHF.

This clonotype was recorded a few times. The chain carries TRBV10-3 and TRBJ2-1; tentatively, D is TRBD2 (6 bases). The germline V gene encodes CDR1 ENHRY and CDR2 SYGVKD. The CDR3 has 18 amino acids. The V and J ends lost 2 bases and 3 bases respectively, with 20 bases between them. The chain's CDR3 is CAISEGRRAGPYYNEQFF. CDR3 DNA: TGTGCCATCAGTGAGGGTCGAAGGGCGGGACCCTACTACAATGAGCAGTTCTTC.

This chain uses TRBV7-2 with TRBJ2-7, with D uncertain. The germline V gene has CDR1 SGHTA and CDR2 FQGNSA. This CDR3 contains 13 residues. The germline V and J ends were trimmed by 1 base and 6 bases, with 10 bases remaining between them. The CDR3 sequence is CASSLVSVGEQYF. CDR3 bases: TGTGCCAGCAGCTTAGTCTCTGTAGGCGAGCAGTACTTC.

This chain uses TRBV11-2 with TRBJ1-2, with a weak D call TRBD1 (5 bases). This CDR3 has 15 residues. V was cut by 5 bases and J by 6 bases, with 19 bases left in between. Germline lookup yields CDR1 SGHAT and CDR2 FQNNGV. CDR3 sequence (DNA): TGTGCCAGCAGCCCCCGCCCCACAGGTTCGGATGGCTACACCTTC. Translation gives CASSPRPTGSDGYTF.

This clonotype showed up many times. The rearrangement joins TRBV19 to TRBJ2-1, with 12 bases identical to TRBD2. Per the germline V gene, CDR1 is LNHDA and CDR2 is SQIVND (reference sequence). This CDR3 is built from 14 residues. V shed 8 bases, J shed 6 bases, and the junction held 5 bases outside the gene matches. The CDR3 protein is CASWTSGMGNEQFF. The CDR3 bases are TGTGCCAGTTGGACTAGCGGGATGGGCAATGAGCAGTTCTTC. Looking up the rest from reference TRBV19 and TRBJ2-1 gives the full variable domain: DGGITQSPKYLFRKEGQNVTLSCEQNLNHDAMYWYRQDPGQGLRLIYYSQIVNDFQKGDIAEGYSVSREKKESFPLTVTSAQKNPTAFYLCASWTSGMGNEQFFGPGTRLTVL.

This clonotype was counted only a few times. The chain employs TRBV20-1 and TRBJ2-2; 11 bases fit TRBD2. The CDR3 runs to 15 residues. Germline CDR1 DFQATT, CDR2 SNEGSKA (reference sequence). V lost 4 bases and J lost 4; bases outside the gene matches: 5. This CDR3 reads CSATLAGGITGELFF. The CDR3, as DNA: TGCAGTGCTACCCTAGCGGGAGGTATCACCGGGGAGCTGTTTTTT.

This clonotype was found a few times. The V and J genes are TRBV27 and TRBJ1-5; D might be TRBD1 (5 bases). Trimming removed 2 bases at V and 2 bases at J, with 10 bases between. This CDR3 has 15 residues. Germline CDR1 and CDR2: MNHEY and SMNVEV (reference sequence). Here the CDR3 DNA reads TGTGCCAGCAGTTTAGGGGGGGTCGGCAATCAGCCCCAGCATTTT. As protein: CASSLGGVGNQPQHF.

This clonotype has only a few counts. This chain uses TRBV9 with TRBJ2-6; no firm D call. V dropped 4 bases and J dropped 0 bases, with 11 bases sitting between them. The germline CDR1 and CDR2 sequences are SGDLS and YYNGEE. This CDR3 region has 16 residues. CDR3 in DNA: TGTGCCAGCAGCCCCCGGGTAAGCTCTGGGGCCAACGTCCTGACTTTC. Its protein is CASSPRVSSGANVLTF.

The chain joins TRBV14 to TRBJ2-5, with TRBD2 identical over 11 bases. CDR3 length: 17 residues. CDR1 and CDR2 from the germline V gene are SGHDN and FVKESK. Trimming at V came to 5 bases and at J to 2 bases, leaving 10 bases not matched to a gene. The CDR3 is CASSGLTSGRGQETQYF. DNA for the CDR3: TGTGCCAGCAGCGGACTCACTAGCGGGAGAGGGCAAGAGACCCAGTACTTC.

The chain employs TRBV10-3 and TRBJ1-2; possibly TRBD1 for D (5 bases). There are 14 residues in the CDR3. In germline, CDR1 is ENHRY, CDR2 SYGVKD. V gave up 7 bases and J gave up 2 bases, with 14 bases separating them. CDR3 DNA: TGTGCCATCACCTCGAGGACACAGAACTATGGCTACACCTTC. The encoded protein is CAITSRTQNYGYTF.

The chain employs TRBV15 and TRBJ2-7, with 11 bases lining up with TRBD1. CDR3 length: 14 residues. J was trimmed by 5 bases and V by 3 bases; bases with no gene match: 3. Per germline, CDR1 LNHNV and CDR2 YYDKDF (reference sequence). The CDR3 reads CATSRGQGVDEQYF. In DNA, the CDR3 is TGTGCCACCAGCAGGGGACAGGGGGTCGACGAGCAGTACTTC. Full variable domain (rest looked up from reference TRBV15 and TRBJ2-7): DAMVIQNPRYQVTQFGKPVTLSCSQTLNHNVMYWYQQKSSQAPKLLFHYYDKDFNNEADTPDNFQSRRPNTSFCFLDIRSPGLGDTAMYLCATSRGQGVDEQYFGPGTRLTVT.

This clonotype appeared a single time. The chain employs TRBV11-2 and TRBJ1-2; D remains unclear. This CDR3 comprises 14 residues. Trimming left V 1 base short and J 8 bases short, with 14 bases between. Germline CDR1 and CDR2: SGHAT and FQNNGV. Here the CDR3 reads CASSLGRAPSGYTF. CDR3 in DNA: TGTGCCAGCAGCTTAGGCCGGGCACCCTCCGGCTACACCTTC.

The chain has TRBV29-1 and TRBJ2-3; TRBD2 matches 13 bases. The CDR3 is 16 residues long. With 2 bases clipped from V and 4 bases from J, the junction kept 6 bases outside the gene matches. Germline-derived CDR1 and CDR2 are SQVTM and ANQGSEA. The CDR3 DNA is TGCAGCGTTGAATTAGGACTAGCGGGAGCTTCAGATACGCAGTATTTT. Translating gives CSVELGLAGASDTQYF.

This clonotype was counted between two and nine times. This chain links TRBV27 with TRBJ2-7, with TRBD1 as a possible D gene (5 bases). The CDR3 extends over 14 amino acids. V lost 5 bases and J 4 bases, leaving 15 bases between the germline ends. CDR1 and CDR2 (germline): MNHEY, SMNVEV (reference sequence). CDR3 in DNA: TGTGCCAGCAGTATCCAGGGTTACCGGTACGAGCAGTACTTC. Its protein product is CASSIQGYRYEQYF.

This rearrangement joins TRBV9 to TRBJ2-1; D not certain. Germline CDR1 is SGDLS and CDR2 is YYNGEE. V lost 0 bases and J lost 4, with 11 bases in between. The CDR3 is 15 residues long. CDR3 DNA sequence: TGTGCCAGCAGCGTAGCAGGCCACGGGTACAATGAGCAGTTCTTC. This encodes CASSVAGHGYNEQFF. Supplemented by reference TRBV9 and TRBJ2-1, the full variable domain reads DSGVTQTPKHLITATGQRVTLRCSPRSGDLSVYWYQQSLDQGLQFLIQYYNGEERAKGNILERFSAQQFPDLHSELNLSSLELGDSALYFCASSVAGHGYNEQFFGPGTRLTVL.

This clonotype was recorded a few times. The chain recombines TRBV5-1 with TRBJ2-1; possibly TRBD1 for D (6 bases). Germline V gene data show CDR1 as SGHRS and CDR2 as YFSETQ. V was cut by 7 bases and J by 4 bases, with 12 bases left in between. The CDR3 runs 13 residues. CDR3 in amino acids: CASHRDQYNEQFF. The CDR3 DNA follows: TGCGCCAGCCACAGGGATCAATACAATGAGCAGTTCTTC.

J is TRBJ1-6 and V is TRBV7-9, with a tentative D call TRBD1 (5 bases). Trimming pared 7 bases from V and 8 bases from J, leaving 15 bases between. This CDR3 contains 14 residues. Germline V gene lookup returns CDR1 SEHNR and CDR2 FQNEAQ (reference sequence). CDR3 DNA sequence: TGTGCCAGCACCCTGGCGGGAGGGGATTCACCCCTCCACTTT. It translates to CASTLAGGDSPLHF.